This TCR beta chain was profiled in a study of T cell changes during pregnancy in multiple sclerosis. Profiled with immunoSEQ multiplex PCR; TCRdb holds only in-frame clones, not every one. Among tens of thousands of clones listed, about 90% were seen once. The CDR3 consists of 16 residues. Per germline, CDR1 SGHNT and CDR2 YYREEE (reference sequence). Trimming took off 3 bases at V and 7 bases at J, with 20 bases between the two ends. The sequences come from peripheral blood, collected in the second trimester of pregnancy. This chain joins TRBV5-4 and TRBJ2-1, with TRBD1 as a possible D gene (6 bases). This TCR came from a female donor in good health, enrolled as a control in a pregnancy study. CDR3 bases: TGTGCCAGCAGCTCCGGGCCCAACGACAGGCGGAATGAGCAGTTCTTC. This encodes CASSSGPNDRRNEQFF. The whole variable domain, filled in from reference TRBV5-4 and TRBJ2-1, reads ETGVTQSPTHLIKTRGQQVTLRCSSQSGHNTVSWYQQALGQGPQFIFQYYREEENGRGNFPPRFSGLQFPNYSSELNVNALELDDSALYLCASSSGPNDRRNEQFFGPGTRLTVL.